This T cell receptor beta chain was obtained from a study of T cell responses to AZD1222 COVID-19 vaccine. Turning to the study itself: Pooling was applied to second doses at about 4 or about 12 weeks.

The V gene lost 0 bases and the J gene lost 2 bases, with 17 bases spanning the gap. Germline lookup yields CDR1 LGHNA and CDR2 YSLEER. The CDR3 loop spans 18 amino acids. Measured with immunoSEQ multiplex PCR; TCRdb has only the in-frame clones, and not every one. This table holds some 90,000 clones, 89% found once. This TCR came from an adult in good health. Here the sequenced sample was peripheral blood, taken on day 0 of AZD1222 vaccination. This rearrangement joins TRBV4-3 to TRBJ1-3; TRBD1 is a possible D gene (5 bases). CDR3 protein: CASSQDRETVITGNTIYF. CDR3 nucleotide sequence: TGCGCCAGCAGCCAAGATCGCGAGACAGTAATAACTGGAAACACCATATATTTT.